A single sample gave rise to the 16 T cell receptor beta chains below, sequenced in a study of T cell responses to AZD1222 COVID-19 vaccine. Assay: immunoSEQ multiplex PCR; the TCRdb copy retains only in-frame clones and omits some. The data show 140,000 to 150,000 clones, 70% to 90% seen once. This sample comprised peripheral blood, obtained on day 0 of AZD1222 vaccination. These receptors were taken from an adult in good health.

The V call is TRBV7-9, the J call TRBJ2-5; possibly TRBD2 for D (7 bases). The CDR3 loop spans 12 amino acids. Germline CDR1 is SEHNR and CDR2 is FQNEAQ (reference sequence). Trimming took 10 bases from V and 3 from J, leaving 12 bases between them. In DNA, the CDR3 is TGTGCCACGGGCGGGGGCGAAGAGACCCAGTACTTC. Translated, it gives CATGGGEETQYF.

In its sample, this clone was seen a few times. CDR3 sequence: CASSDGTVNTEAFF. CDR3 in DNA: TGTGCCAGCAGCGACGGGACGGTGAACACTGAAGCTTTCTTT. The chain has TRBV9 and TRBJ1-1, with D tentatively TRBD1 (5 bases). V was clipped by 3 bases and J by 0 bases, with 9 bases between them. This CDR3 region has 14 residues. Looked up from germline, CDR1 is SGDLS and CDR2 is YYNGEE.

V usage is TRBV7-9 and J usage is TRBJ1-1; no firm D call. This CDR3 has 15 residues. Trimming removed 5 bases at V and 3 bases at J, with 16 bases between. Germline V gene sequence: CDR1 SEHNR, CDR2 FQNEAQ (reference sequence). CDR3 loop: CASSHYSGGYTEAFF. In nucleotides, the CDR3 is TGTGCCAGCAGCCATTACTCGGGTGGGTACACTGAAGCTTTCTTT.

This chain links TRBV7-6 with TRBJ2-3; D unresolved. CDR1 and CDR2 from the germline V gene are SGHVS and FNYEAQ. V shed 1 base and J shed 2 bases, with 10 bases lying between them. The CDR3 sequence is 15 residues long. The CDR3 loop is CASSLDSGVTDTQYF. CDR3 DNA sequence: TGTGCCAGCAGCTTAGATAGTGGGGTCACAGATACGCAGTATTTT.

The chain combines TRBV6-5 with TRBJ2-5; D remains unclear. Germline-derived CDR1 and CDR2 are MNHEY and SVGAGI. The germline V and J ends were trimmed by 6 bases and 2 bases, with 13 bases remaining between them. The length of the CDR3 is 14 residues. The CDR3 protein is CASRPDKLQETQYF. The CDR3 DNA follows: TGTGCCAGCAGACCCGACAAATTACAAGAGACCCAGTACTTC.

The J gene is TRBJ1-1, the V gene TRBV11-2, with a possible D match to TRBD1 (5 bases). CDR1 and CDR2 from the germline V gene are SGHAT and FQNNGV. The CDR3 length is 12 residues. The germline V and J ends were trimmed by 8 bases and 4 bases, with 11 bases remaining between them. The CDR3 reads CASGAGITEAFF. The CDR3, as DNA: TGTGCCAGCGGGGCAGGGATCACTGAAGCTTTCTTT.

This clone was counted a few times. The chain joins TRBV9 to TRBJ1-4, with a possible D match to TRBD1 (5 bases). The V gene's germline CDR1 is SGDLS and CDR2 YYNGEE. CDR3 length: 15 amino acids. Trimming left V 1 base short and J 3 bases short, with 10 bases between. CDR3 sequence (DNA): TGTGCCAGCAGCGTATGGAGGGGACCTAATGAAAAACTGTTTTTT. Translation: CASSVWRGPNEKLFF.

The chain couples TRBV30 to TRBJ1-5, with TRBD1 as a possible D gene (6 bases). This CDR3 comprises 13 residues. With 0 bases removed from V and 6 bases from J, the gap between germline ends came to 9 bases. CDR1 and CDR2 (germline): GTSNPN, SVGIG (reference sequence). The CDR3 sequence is CAWSVQGSQPQHF. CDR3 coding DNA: TGTGCCTGGAGTGTACAGGGAAGTCAGCCCCAGCATTTT.

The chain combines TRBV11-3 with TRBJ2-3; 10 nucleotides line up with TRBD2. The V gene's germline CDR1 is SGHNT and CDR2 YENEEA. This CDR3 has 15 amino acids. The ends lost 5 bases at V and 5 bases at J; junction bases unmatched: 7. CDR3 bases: TGTGCCAGCAGCCGTGGGACTAGCGAAGGAGATACGCAGTATTTT. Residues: CASSRGTSEGDTQYF.

CDR3 bases: TGTGCCAGCAGTTATCCGGGACAGCTAACAACTAATGAAAAACTGTTTTTT. Amino acids: CASSYPGQLTTNEKLFF. The chain links TRBV28 to TRBJ1-4, with 7 bases lining up with TRBD1. The CDR3 covers 17 residues. Germline CDR1 reads MDHEN; CDR2 reads SYDVKM. The V segment lost 4 bases and the J segment 0 bases; nucleotides outside the gene matches: 8.

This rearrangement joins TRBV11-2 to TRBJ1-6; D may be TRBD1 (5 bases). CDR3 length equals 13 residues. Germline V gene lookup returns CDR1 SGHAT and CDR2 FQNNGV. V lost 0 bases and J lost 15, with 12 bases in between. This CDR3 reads CASSLESGISLHF. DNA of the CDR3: TGTGCCAGCAGCTTAGAGTCAGGGATAAGCCTCCACTTT.

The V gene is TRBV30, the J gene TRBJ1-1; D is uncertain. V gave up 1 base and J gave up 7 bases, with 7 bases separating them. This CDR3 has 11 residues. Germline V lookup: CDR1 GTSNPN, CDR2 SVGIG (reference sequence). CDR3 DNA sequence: TGTGCCTGGAGTGCCCAGGTTGAAGCTTTCTTT. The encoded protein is CAWSAQVEAFF. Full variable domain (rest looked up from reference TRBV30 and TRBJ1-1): SQTIHQWPATLVQPVGSPLSLECTVEGTSNPNLYWYRQAAGRGLQLLFYSVGIGQISSEVPQNLSASRPQDRQFILSSKKLLLSDSGFYLCAWSAQVEAFFGQGTRLTVV.

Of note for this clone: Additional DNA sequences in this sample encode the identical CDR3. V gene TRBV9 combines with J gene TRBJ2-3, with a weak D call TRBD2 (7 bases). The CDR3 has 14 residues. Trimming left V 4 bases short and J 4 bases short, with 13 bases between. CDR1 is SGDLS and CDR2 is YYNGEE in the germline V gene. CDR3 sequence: CASSPGGGPDTQYF. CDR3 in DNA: TGTGCCAGCAGCCCGGGGGGCGGCCCAGATACGCAGTATTTT. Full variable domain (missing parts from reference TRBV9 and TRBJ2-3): DSGVTQTPKHLITATGQRVTLRCSPRSGDLSVYWYQQSLDQGLQFLIQYYNGEERAKGNILERFSAQQFPDLHSELNLSSLELGDSALYFCASSPGGGPDTQYFGPGTRLTVL.

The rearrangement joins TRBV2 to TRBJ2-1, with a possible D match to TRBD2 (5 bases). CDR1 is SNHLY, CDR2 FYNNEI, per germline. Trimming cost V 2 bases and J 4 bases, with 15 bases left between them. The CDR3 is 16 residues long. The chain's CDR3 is CASSETGPAAYNEQFF. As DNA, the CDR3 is TGTGCCAGCAGTGAAACCGGTCCAGCGGCTTACAATGAGCAGTTCTTC.

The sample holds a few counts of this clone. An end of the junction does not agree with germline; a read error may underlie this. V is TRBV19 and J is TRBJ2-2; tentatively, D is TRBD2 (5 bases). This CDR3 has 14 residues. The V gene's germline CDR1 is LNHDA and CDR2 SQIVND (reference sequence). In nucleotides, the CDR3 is TGTGCCAGTAGGATAGAGGGGAACACCGGGGAGCTGTTTTTT. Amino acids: CASRIEGNTGELFF.

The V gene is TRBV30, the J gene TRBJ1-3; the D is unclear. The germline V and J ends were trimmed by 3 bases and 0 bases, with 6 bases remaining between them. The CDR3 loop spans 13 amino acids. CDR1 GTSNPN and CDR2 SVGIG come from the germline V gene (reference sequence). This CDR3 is CAWSPDSGNTIYF. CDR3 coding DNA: TGTGCCTGGAGCCCGGACTCTGGAAACACCATATATTTT.